This TCR beta chain comes out of a study of T cell repertoires in cytomegalovirus infection. The CDR3 loop spans 15 amino acids. The V and J ends lost 5 bases and 7 bases, in that order; junction bases with no gene match: 7. Germline loops: CDR1 SNHLY, CDR2 FYNNEI. Findings and limits, study-wide: Dominant in the ex vivo response were TCR beta clonotypes restricted by HLA-C and specific for CMV.

Notes on this clonotype: The antigen remains unidentified.

Via MiXCR, TCRdb re-called the reads, giving one row per CDR3 protein. Of tens of thousands of distinct CDR3 sequences in the sample, approximately 36% were seen once. The chain has TRBV2 and TRBJ2-1, with 11 bases lining up with TRBD1. The TCR comes from a human donor in good health (CMV status not recorded). Some clones in this sample may be carry-over from other donors' samples. Material for sequencing was PBMCs, sequenced either directly or after in vitro stimulation (not recorded which). The CDR3 DNA sequence: TGTGCCAGCAGTACCGGACAGGGGGCAACGAATGAGCAGTTCTTC. Its translation is CASSTGQGATNEQFF.